These 5 T cell receptor beta chains share one sample of origin, sequenced in a study of blood T cell repertoires in COVID-19. Assay used: immunoSEQ multiplex PCR; TCRdb lists only in-frame clones, some missing. The sample lists 60,000 to 75,000 clones; more than 55% were seen once. The sample comprised PBMCs or T cells enriched from blood (not recorded which). The receptors derive from a woman aged 55-69 years who had been exposed to COVID-19.

The chain links TRBV5-6 to TRBJ2-2, with 11 bases fitting TRBD1. V lost 1 base, J lost 2 bases, and 1 base stayed unmatched. This CDR3 region has 16 residues. The germline V gene has CDR1 SGHDT and CDR2 YYEEEE. This CDR3 reads CASSLWTGGNTGELFF. The CDR3 DNA reads as TGTGCCAGCAGCTTGTGGACAGGGGGCAACACCGGGGAGCTGTTTTTT.

The rearrangement joins TRBV29-1 to TRBJ1-1; 7 bases agree with TRBD1. J lost 2 bases, V lost 4 bases, and 10 bases had no gene match. This CDR3 region has 15 residues. CDR1 is SQVTM and CDR2 is ANQGSEA in the germline V gene. The DNA for the CDR3 is TGCAGCGTTGGGGGATTGGGACAGAGAAACACTGAAGCTTTCTTT. This gives the protein CSVGGLGQRNTEAFF. The full variable domain, completed using reference TRBV29-1 and TRBJ1-1, is SAVISQKPSRDICQRGTSLTIQCQVDSQVTMMFWYRQQPGQSLTLIATANQGSEATYESGFVIDKFPISRPNLTFSTLTVSNMSPEDSSIYLCSVGGLGQRNTEAFFGQGTRLTVV.

V and J are TRBV4-3 and TRBJ2-5; 7 positions match TRBD2. The CDR3 runs 17 residues. With 2 bases clipped from V and 0 bases from J, the junction kept 9 bases outside the gene matches. Per germline, CDR1 LGHNA and CDR2 YSLEER. The CDR3 region is CASSQRGTTTNQETQYF. CDR3 coding DNA: TGCGCCAGCAGCCAACGAGGGACTACTACTAACCAAGAGACCCAGTACTTC.

The chain is built from TRBV5-1 and TRBJ1-4, with TRBD1 identical over 7 bases. This CDR3 has 16 amino acids. Germline V lookup: CDR1 SGHRS, CDR2 YFSETQ. The junction had 10 bases not matched to a gene; V was cut back by 0 bases and J by 8 bases. The CDR3 sequence: CASSLVRVTGTEKLFF. In DNA, the CDR3 is TGCGCCAGCAGCTTGGTTCGGGTGACAGGGACCGAAAAACTGTTTTTT. The full variable domain, rest sourced from reference TRBV5-1 and TRBJ1-4, is KAGVTQTPRYLIKTRGQQVTLSCSPISGHRSVSWYQQTPGQGLQFLFEYFSETQRNKGNFPGRFSGRQFSNSRSEMNVSTLELGDSALYLCASSLVRVTGTEKLFFGSGTQLSVL.

The chain couples TRBV29-1 to TRBJ1-1, with 10 bases matching TRBD1. Germline CDR1 is SQVTM and CDR2 is ANQGSEA. The length of the CDR3 is 13 residues. After removal of 4 bases from V and 6 bases from J, the junction contained 5 bases not matched to a gene. This CDR3 is CSVGQGAFSEAFF. The CDR3 DNA reads as TGCAGCGTTGGACAGGGGGCTTTCTCTGAAGCTTTCTTT.